The 29 T cell receptor beta chains listed next were all sequenced from one sample in a study of siplizumab effects on memory and regulatory T cells. The assay was immunoSEQ multiplex PCR, and TCRdb's table has in-frame clones only and misses some. The top ten hold around 12% of the sample, which has 95,000 to 100,000 clones, about 90% seen once. The sample was non-Treg CD4+ T cells sorted from blood. The receptors stem from a human donor in good health.

The V and J genes are TRBV5-4 and TRBJ1-1; 8 nucleotides match TRBD1. Germline CDR1 SGHNT, CDR2 YYREEE (reference sequence). Trimming cost V 3 bases and J 3 bases; bases outside gene matches: 7. CDR3 size: 15 residues. CDR3 bases: TGTGCCAGCAGCTGGCAGGGGGCGGAGGACACTGAAGCTTTCTTT. It encodes CASSWQGAEDTEAFF.

This clone was counted once. V and J are TRBV20-1 and TRBJ2-1, with no clear D. The germline gives CDR1 DFQATT, CDR2 SNEGSKA (reference sequence). The germline V and J ends were trimmed by 6 bases and 10 bases, with 13 bases remaining between them. This CDR3 is built from 11 residues. The chain's CDR3 is CSAPKREEQFF. CDR3 nucleotide sequence: TGCAGTGCCCCCAAACGTGAGGAGCAGTTCTTC.

The chain links TRBV10-3 to TRBJ2-2; the D gene could be TRBD1 or TRBD2 (5 bases each). The germline V and J ends were trimmed by 4 bases and 6 bases, with 15 bases remaining between them. The CDR3 covers 15 residues. Germline CDR1 reads ENHRY; CDR2 reads SYGVKD. The CDR3 is CAISVRDPRAGELFF. The CDR3, as DNA: TGTGCCATCAGTGTCCGGGACCCCCGGGCCGGGGAGCTGTTTTTT.

The rearrangement joins TRBV10-3 to TRBJ2-1, with a possible D match to TRBD2 (5 bases). From germline, CDR1 is ENHRY and CDR2 SYGVKD. V was shortened by 11 bases and J by 0 bases, with 14 bases between the two germline ends. This CDR3 comprises 14 residues. The CDR3 loop reads CASTRSGSYNEQFF. The CDR3 DNA sequence: TGTGCCTCTACCCGCAGCGGCTCCTACAATGAGCAGTTCTTC.

The CDR3: CASGRVPGELFF. CDR3 coding DNA: TGTGCCAGCGGCAGGGTGCCCGGGGAGCTGTTTTTT. This chain connects TRBV6-5 to TRBJ2-2, with a possible D match to TRBD1 (5 bases). Germline V gene data show CDR1 as MNHEY and CDR2 as SVGAGI. Between the trimmed V and J ends, which lost 8 bases and 6 bases, there was a span of 10 bases. CDR3 length: 12 amino acids.

The chain joins TRBV5-6 to TRBJ2-5, with D possibly TRBD1 on 7 matching bases. This CDR3 region has 14 residues. Between the trimmed V and J ends, which lost 2 bases and 4 bases, there was a span of 12 bases. CDR1 is SGHDT and CDR2 is YYEEEE in the germline V gene. CDR3 sequence: CASSFPGGTETQYF. For the CDR3, the DNA is TGTGCCAGCAGCTTTCCAGGGGGGACAGAGACCCAGTACTTC.

V usage is TRBV25-1 and J usage is TRBJ1-1, with unresolved D. V lost 7 bases and J lost 4, with 7 bases in between. This CDR3 contains 11 residues. CDR1 is MGHDK and CDR2 is SYGVNS in the germline V gene. The CDR3 DNA reads as TGTGCCAGCACCTGGGGCACTGAAGCTTTCTTT. It yields the protein CASTWGTEAFF.

This clone has only one observation. The V call is TRBV6-5, the J call TRBJ2-1; TRBD1 might be the D (5 bases). Trimming cost V 2 bases and J 3 bases, with 8 bases left between them. Germline loops: CDR1 MNHEY, CDR2 SVGAGI. The CDR3 totals 14 residues. For the CDR3, the DNA is TGTGCCAGCAGTTACGGCAGGGTCTACAATGAGCAGTTCTTC. This translates into CASSYGRVYNEQFF.

The chain couples TRBV7-2 to TRBJ1-2; D possibly corresponds to TRBD1 (6 bases). The V and J ends lost 5 bases and 7 bases respectively, with 14 bases between them. This CDR3 contains 13 residues. Germline V CDR1 and CDR2: SGHTA, FQGNSA. For the CDR3, the DNA is TGTGCCAGCAGCACAACAGGGACTGGTGGCTACACCTTC. Translation: CASSTTGTGGYTF.

V and J are TRBV5-5 and TRBJ2-3; tentatively, D is TRBD1 (6 bases). CDR3 length equals 14 residues. Germline V gene sequence: CDR1 SGHKS, CDR2 YYEKEE (reference sequence). V was cut by 4 bases and J by 10 bases, with 19 bases left in between. CDR3 nucleotides: TGTGCCAGCAGCAATAGCTCGGACAGCATTGCGCAGTATTTT. Encoded protein: CASSNSSDSIAQYF.

The V and J genes are TRBV11-3 and TRBJ2-3; 7 bases match TRBD2. V lost 0 bases and J lost 5; bases outside the gene matches: 8. This CDR3 is 16 amino acids long. Germline-derived CDR1 and CDR2 are SGHNT and YENEEA. The CDR3 reads CASSLDVGGPIDTQYF. In DNA, the CDR3 is TGTGCCAGCAGCTTAGATGTGGGAGGGCCGATAGATACGCAGTATTTT.

The rearrangement uses TRBV28 and TRBJ2-4; maybe TRBD2 (6 bases). CDR1 is MDHEN and CDR2 is SYDVKM in the germline V gene. The CDR3 totals 15 residues. Trimming took off 7 bases at V and 0 bases at J, with 13 bases between the two ends. CDR3 coding DNA: TGTGCCAGCATCGGGGCGGGACTAGCCAAAAACATTCAGTACTTC. It yields the protein CASIGAGLAKNIQYF.

V is TRBV6-1 and J is TRBJ2-5; D gene unclear. V gave up 5 bases and J gave up 0 bases, with 10 bases separating them. The CDR3 runs to 14 residues. Germline CDR1 is MNHNS and CDR2 is SASEGT. The DNA for the CDR3 is TGTGCCAGCAGTAAGACACGGTACCAAGAGACCCAGTACTTC. Encoded protein: CASSKTRYQETQYF.

The chain couples TRBV29-1 to TRBJ2-7; D is perhaps TRBD1 (6 bases). Trimming shortened V by 3 bases and J by 0 bases, and 21 bases separated the two germline ends. This CDR3 has 17 amino acids. CDR1 SQVTM and CDR2 ANQGSEA come from the germline V gene. The CDR3 reads CSVEMRVGGHISYEQYF. The CDR3 coding sequence is TGCAGCGTTGAGATGAGAGTAGGGGGACATATCTCCTACGAGCAGTACTTC.

The chain combines TRBV2 with TRBJ2-3; 9 bases are shared with TRBD1. This CDR3 contains 15 residues. Germline CDR1 reads SNHLY; CDR2 reads FYNNEI. Trimming took 9 bases from V and 2 from J; bases not matched to a gene: 9. CDR3 loop: CASSPGTGYTDTQYF. In DNA form, the CDR3 reads TGTGCCAGTAGCCCCGGGACAGGGTACACAGATACGCAGTATTTT.

The CDR3, as DNA: TGCACCAGCAGCCAAGGGGCCTACAAAAACATTCAGTACTTC. Encoded protein: CTSSQGAYKNIQYF. The gene calls are TRBV1 and TRBJ2-4; the listed D gene, TRBD1, was not tested against the DNA. TRBV1 is a listed pseudogene. This CDR3 is built from 14 residues.

The chain combines TRBV2 with TRBJ1-1, with D possibly being TRBD1 (5 bases). The ends were cut back, 8 bases at V and 4 bases at J, with 17 bases in the middle. Per the germline V gene, CDR1 is SNHLY and CDR2 is FYNNEI. This CDR3 has 14 amino acids. CDR3 bases: TGTGCCAGCGGGGGACGGGCGTCGGCCACTGAAGCTTTCTTT. This translates into CASGGRASATEAFF.

The chain has TRBV6-5 and TRBJ1-5, with D perhaps TRBD1 (6 bases). Deletions cut 11 bases from V and 0 bases from J, with 11 bases between. Per germline, CDR1 MNHEY and CDR2 SVGAGI. The CDR3 runs 13 residues. DNA for the CDR3: TGTGCCTGGGGGCGGGGTAGCAATCAGCCCCAGCATTTT. This translates into CAWGRGSNQPQHF.

V and J are TRBV19 and TRBJ2-5, with 10 nucleotides matching TRBD1. This CDR3 is built from 16 residues. V trimming: 5 bases; J trimming: 1 base; junction bases outside the gene matches: 7. Germline CDR1 LNHDA, CDR2 SQIVND (reference sequence). This chain's CDR3 is CASSPGTGASQETQYF. CDR3 in DNA: TGTGCCAGTAGTCCGGGGACAGGGGCCTCCCAAGAGACCCAGTACTTC.

This chain connects TRBV11-2 to TRBJ2-7, with TRBD2 matching 9 bases. V was pared by 5 bases and J by 3 bases, with 8 bases of the junction left unmatched. The CDR3 is made up of 15 amino acids. Germline loops: CDR1 SGHAT, CDR2 FQNNGV. CDR3 DNA sequence: TGTGCCAGCAGCCCAACGACTAGCGGCAGCTACGAGCAGTACTTC. The encoded protein is CASSPTTSGSYEQYF. Full variable domain (remainder filled in from reference TRBV11-2 and TRBJ2-7): EAGVAQSPRYKIIEKRQSVAFWCNPISGHATLYWYQQILGQGPKLLIQFQNNGVVDDSQLPKDRFSAERLKGVDSTLKIQPAKLEDSAVYLCASSPTTSGSYEQYFGPGTRLTVT.

The rearrangement links TRBV30 to TRBJ2-7; 8 bases are a match to TRBD1. This CDR3 comprises 13 residues. The V segment lost 1 base and the J segment 7 bases; nucleotides outside the gene matches: 6. Germline CDR1 is GTSNPN and CDR2 is SVGIG (reference sequence). CDR3: CAWSADRAREQYF. CDR3 nucleotide sequence: TGTGCCTGGAGTGCGGACAGGGCTCGGGAGCAGTACTTC.

The rearrangement uses TRBV5-1 and TRBJ1-1; D remains unclear. From germline, CDR1 is SGHRS and CDR2 YFSETQ. V dropped 0 bases and J dropped 1 base, with 4 bases sitting between them. This CDR3 has 13 residues. The CDR3 loop is CASSLGGNTEAFF. The CDR3 DNA follows: TGCGCCAGCAGCTTGGGAGGGAACACTGAAGCTTTCTTT.

The V call is TRBV19, the J call TRBJ1-5; D might be TRBD1 (6 bases). The V gene's germline CDR1 is LNHDA and CDR2 SQIVND (reference sequence). There are 14 residues in the CDR3. Trimming took off 7 bases at V and 3 bases at J, with 13 bases between the two ends. The CDR3 bases are TGTGCCAGTACTAACAGGGAACTCAATCAGCCCCAGCATTTT. Translated: CASTNRELNQPQHF.

The rearrangement links TRBV5-4 to TRBJ1-1, with 9 nucleotides matching TRBD1. Looked up from germline, CDR1 is SGHNT and CDR2 is YYREEE (reference sequence). CDR3 size: 18 residues. J was trimmed by 3 bases and V by 9 bases; bases with no gene match: 21. The CDR3, as DNA: TGTGCCACCGCTTCGGGGGACAGGGCGGAGTTAGTGGACACTGAAGCTTTCTTT. As protein: CATASGDRAELVDTEAFF.

This clone appeared a single time. The gene calls are TRBV7-6 and TRBJ2-2, with D possibly TRBD1 on 6 matching bases. The CDR3 has 15 residues. CDR1 and CDR2 (germline): SGHVS, FNYEAQ. V lost 3 bases and J 5 bases, leaving 13 bases between the germline ends. CDR3 nucleotides: TGTGCCAGCAGCTTTTTAGGGGGAAGTACCGGGGAGCTGTTTTTT. This codes for CASSFLGGSTGELFF. The variable domain in full, with the rest retrieved from reference TRBV7-6 and TRBJ2-2, is GAGVSQSPRYKVTKRGQDVALRCDPISGHVSLYWYRQALGQGPEFLTYFNYEAQQDKSGLPNDRFSAERPEGSISTLTIQRTEQRDSAMYRCASSFLGGSTGELFFGEGSRLTVL.

The V gene is TRBV11-2, the J gene TRBJ1-4; D is unresolved. The germline CDR1 and CDR2 sequences are SGHAT and FQNNGV. Trimming removed 0 bases at V and 7 bases at J, with 12 bases between. This CDR3 has 15 residues. CDR3 sequence (DNA): TGTGCCAGCAGCTTAGATCCGGCCCGGGGTGAAAAACTGTTTTTT. Translated, it gives CASSLDPARGEKLFF. Together with reference TRBV11-2 and TRBJ1-4, the CDR3 gives the full variable domain: EAGVAQSPRYKIIEKRQSVAFWCNPISGHATLYWYQQILGQGPKLLIQFQNNGVVDDSQLPKDRFSAERLKGVDSTLKIQPAKLEDSAVYLCASSLDPARGEKLFFGSGTQLSVL.

The genes are TRBV7-8 and TRBJ2-7, with D perhaps assigned TRBD1 or TRBD2 (5 bases each). From germline, CDR1 is SGHVS and CDR2 FQNEAQ. The germline V and J ends were trimmed by 3 bases and 2 bases, with 11 bases remaining between them. CDR3 length: 14 amino acids. The CDR3, as DNA: TGTGCCAGCAGCTTGGGGGACCTAACCTACGAGCAGTACTTC. This translates into CASSLGDLTYEQYF.

The chain carries TRBV6-6 and TRBJ1-1, with TRBD1 identical over 8 bases. Trimming took 1 base from V and 1 from J; bases not matched to a gene: 2. The CDR3 has 15 residues. CDR1 is MNHNY and CDR2 is SVGAGI in the germline V gene (reference sequence). CDR3 nucleotide sequence: TGTGCCAGCAGTTACTACGGACAGGGGAACACTGAAGCTTTCTTT. This translates into CASSYYGQGNTEAFF.

The chain combines TRBV2 with TRBJ1-3, with 7 bases lining up with TRBD1. Per the germline V gene, CDR1 is SNHLY and CDR2 is FYNNEI. This CDR3 has 18 residues. After removal of 6 bases from V and 1 base from J, the junction contained 15 bases not matched to a gene. CDR3 region: CASSPRDSWTESGNTIYF. Here the CDR3 DNA reads TGTGCCAGCAGCCCCCGGGACAGCTGGACGGAGTCTGGAAACACCATATATTTT. Full variable domain (missing parts from reference TRBV2 and TRBJ1-3): EPEVTQTPSHQVTQMGQEVILRCVPISNHLYFYWYRQILGQKVEFLVSFYNNEISEKSEIFDDQFSVERPDGSNFTLKIRSTKLEDSAMYFCASSPRDSWTESGNTIYFGEGSWLTVV.